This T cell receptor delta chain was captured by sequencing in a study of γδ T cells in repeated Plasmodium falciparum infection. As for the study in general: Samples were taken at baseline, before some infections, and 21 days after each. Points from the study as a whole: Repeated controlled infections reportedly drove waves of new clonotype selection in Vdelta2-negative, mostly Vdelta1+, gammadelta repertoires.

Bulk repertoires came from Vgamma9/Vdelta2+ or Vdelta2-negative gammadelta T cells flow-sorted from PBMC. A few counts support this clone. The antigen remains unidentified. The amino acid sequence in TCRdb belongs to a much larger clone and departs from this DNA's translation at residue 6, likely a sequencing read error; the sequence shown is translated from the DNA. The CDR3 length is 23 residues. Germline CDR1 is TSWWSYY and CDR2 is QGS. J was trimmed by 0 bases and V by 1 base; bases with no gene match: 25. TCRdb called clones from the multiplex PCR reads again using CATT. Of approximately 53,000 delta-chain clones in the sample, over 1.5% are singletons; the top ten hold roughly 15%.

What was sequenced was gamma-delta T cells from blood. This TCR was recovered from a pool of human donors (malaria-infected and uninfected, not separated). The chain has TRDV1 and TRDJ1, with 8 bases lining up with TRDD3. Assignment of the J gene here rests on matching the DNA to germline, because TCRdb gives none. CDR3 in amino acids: CALGEPFSKDRMGDPPYTDKLIF. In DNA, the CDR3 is TGTGCTCTTGGGGAACCATTTTCTAAGGATCGGATGGGGGATCCGCCTTACACCGATAAACTCATCTTT.